This TCR beta chain was found in a study of blood T cell repertoires in COVID-19 (dated by TCRdb to the early 2020s). At the level of the whole study: Samples from collaborators originated in the United States, Italy and Spain and spanned both the acute and convalescent phases of COVID-19. Samples were obtained from the ongoing ImmuneRACE study (first 160 participants) and from over a thousand subjects provided by 6 global collaborators. The material from the prospective study consisted of cDNA or gDNA derived from T cells, B-cell-depleted T cells, or PBMCs. The repertoires were made available in a free public database intended to serve as a resource for research on the immune response to SARS-CoV-2. Where available, HLA class I and class II types were obtained from metadata supplied by the sample provider rather than from assay-based typing. Subjects who had been exposed to COVID-19, were actively infected with it, or had recovered from it provided the deeply sampled blood TCRbeta repertoires that made up the dataset. Sample metadata almost always included a de-identified subject ID, COVID-19 status, age in years and sex. What the authors observed across the whole study: The amount of clinical and demographic metadata varied by source and participant and was provided uncurated.

Relative to germline, V is missing 1 base and J is missing 4 bases, with 9 bases of the junction outside any gene match. Per the germline V gene, MNHNS is the CDR1 and SASEGT is the CDR2. Counted from cysteine to phenylalanine, this CDR3 has 17 amino acids. Just the 51-base CDR3 DNA is kept, in frame starting at base 1. TCRbeta CDR3 regions were amplified from genomic DNA by means of the immunoSEQ Assay, a bias-controlled multiplex PCR. The paper's processing steps were these. The number of nucleated cells in each sample was estimated by amplification of reference gene primers within the assay. Sequence reads were collapsed and filtered to measure the absolute abundance of every unique TCRbeta CDR3 rearrangement. For each sample, productive Simpson clonality was calculated as the square root of Simpson's diversity index across productive rearrangements. The clones in this table, taken by TCRdb from immuneACCESS, are in-frame only. Not every clone is retained; where verified, under half of the shortfall comes from an unresolved V gene, and the cause of the rest is unknown. The V and J calls and clone size come from that table; D and trimming were worked out from the DNA. The sample includes about 130,000 clones, with approximately 80% observed a single time. The top ten hold 16% of the sample.

About this clone: This receptor's antigen is unknown. No quality values exist for individual bases; no much larger clone is one base distant.

Whole blood was collected in K2EDTA tubes by collaborating institutions according to the institutions' own protocols. For TCRbeta analysis, collaborator samples were shipped as frozen whole blood, as isolated PBMCs, or as DNA extracted from either sample type. The specimen sequenced was peripheral blood. This receptor was taken from a woman between 45 and 60 years old with acute or convalescent COVID-19. The chain is encoded by TRBV6-1 joined to TRBJ1-5; TRBD1 matches 8 bases in the middle. CDR3 region: CASSEDGGWDRNQPQHF. In nucleotide form, the sequence is TGTGCCAGCAGTGAAGACGGTGGGTGGGACAGGAATCAGCCCCAGCATTTT.